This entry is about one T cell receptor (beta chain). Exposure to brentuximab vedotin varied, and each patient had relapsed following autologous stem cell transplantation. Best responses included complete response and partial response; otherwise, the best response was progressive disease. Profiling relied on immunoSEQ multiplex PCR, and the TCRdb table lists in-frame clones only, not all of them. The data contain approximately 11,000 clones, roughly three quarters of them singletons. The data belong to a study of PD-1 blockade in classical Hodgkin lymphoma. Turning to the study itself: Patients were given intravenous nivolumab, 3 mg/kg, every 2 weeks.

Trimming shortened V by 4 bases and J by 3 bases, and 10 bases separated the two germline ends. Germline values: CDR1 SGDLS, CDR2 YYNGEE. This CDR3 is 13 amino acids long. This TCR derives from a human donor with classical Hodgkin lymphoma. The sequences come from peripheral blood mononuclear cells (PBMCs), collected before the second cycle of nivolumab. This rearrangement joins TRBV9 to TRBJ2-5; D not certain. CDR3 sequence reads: CASSPHPKETQYF. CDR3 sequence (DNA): TGTGCCAGCAGCCCCCACCCTAAAGAGACCCAGTACTTC.